One sample yielded the 14 T cell receptor beta chains listed below, sequenced in a study of cytotoxic CD8 clonotypes in ibrutinib-treated CLL. TCRdb's copy holds only in-frame clones and misses some; the assay was immunoSEQ multiplex PCR. The sample shows about 130,000 clones, approximately 80% of them seen only once. The sample in question was PBMCs, obtained after 12 months of ibrutinib treatment. The receptors shown here come from a human donor with chronic lymphocytic leukemia.

The genes are TRBV6-6 and TRBJ2-7; a possible D gene is TRBD2 (6 bases). Looked up from germline, CDR1 is MNHNY and CDR2 is SVGAGI (reference sequence). The CDR3 covers 16 residues. V lost 5 bases, J lost 0 bases, and 17 bases lay in between. The CDR3 bases are TGTGCCAGCAGTCCCCCGCGGGGAAGAAGCTCCTACGAGCAGTACTTC. Its translation: CASSPPRGRSSYEQYF.

This clone was seen a handful of times. The gene calls are TRBV30 and TRBJ1-3; possible D gene TRBD1, 6 bases. V lost 5 bases and J 3 bases, leaving 14 bases between the germline ends. Germline CDR1 and CDR2: GTSNPN and SVGIG (reference sequence). The CDR3 runs 14 residues. CDR3 amino acids: CAWEGGGNGNTIYF. DNA for the CDR3: TGTGCCTGGGAAGGAGGGGGTAATGGAAACACCATATATTTT.

The CDR3 sequence: CASLQGIQPQHF. CDR3 sequence (DNA): TGTGCCAGCCTCCAGGGTATCCAGCCCCAGCATTTT. This sequence joins TRBV28 and TRBJ1-5, with D possibly TRBD1 on 5 matching bases. This CDR3 has 12 amino acids. Per germline, CDR1 MDHEN and CDR2 SYDVKM. V shed 8 bases and J shed 7 bases, with 12 bases lying between them. The whole variable domain, remainder taken from reference TRBV28 and TRBJ1-5, is DVKVTQSSRYLVKRTGEKVFLECVQDMDHENMFWYRQDPGLGLRLIYFSYDVKMKEKGDIPEGYSVSREKKERFSLILESASTNQTSMYLCASLQGIQPQHFGDGTRLSIL.

As DNA, the CDR3 is TGCGCCAGCAGTGAGCGGGCAGGGGTTCGAGAGACCCAGTACTTC. This sequence encodes CASSERAGVRETQYF. The chain carries TRBV10-1 and TRBJ2-5; D may be TRBD1 (6 bases). The germline V gene has CDR1 WNHNN and CDR2 SYGVQD (reference sequence). V lost 2 bases to trimming and J lost 4 bases, with 14 bases between them. There are 15 residues in the CDR3.

The chain recombines TRBV7-9 with TRBJ1-4; D possibly corresponds to TRBD1 (6 bases). V was pared by 7 bases and J by 6 bases, with 15 bases between. Germline V gives CDR1 SEHNR, CDR2 FQNEAQ (reference sequence). The CDR3 has 14 residues. This chain's CDR3 is CASKDSGVDEKLFF. CDR3 nucleotide sequence: TGTGCCAGCAAGGACAGTGGGGTAGATGAAAAACTGTTTTTT.

The V call is TRBV20-1, the J call TRBJ2-7; D is perhaps TRBD2 (5 bases). Germline assignment: CDR1 DFQATT and CDR2 SNEGSKA (reference sequence). This CDR3 region has 11 residues. Trimming shortened V by 4 bases and J by 3 bases, and 7 bases separated the two germline ends. CDR3: CSANRGYEQYF. CDR3 in DNA: TGCAGTGCTAACCGGGGCTACGAGCAGTACTTC.

The rearrangement joins TRBV19 to TRBJ1-5, with TRBD1 as a possible D gene (5 bases). Germline CDR1 reads LNHDA; CDR2 reads SQIVND (reference sequence). Between the trimmed V and J ends, which lost 2 bases and 0 bases, there was a span of 11 bases. The CDR3 runs to 16 residues. CDR3 in amino acids: CASSIRARVSNQPQHF. The CDR3 coding sequence is TGTGCCAGTAGTATAAGGGCCAGGGTTAGCAATCAGCCCCAGCATTTT.

This clone has more than one count but fewer than ten. This chain joins TRBV19 and TRBJ1-1; D ambiguous. V lost 5 bases and J lost 0, with 10 bases in between. The CDR3 has 14 residues. The germline V gene encodes CDR1 LNHDA and CDR2 SQIVND (reference sequence). DNA for the CDR3: TGTGCCAGTAGTTTCCAAACATTGAACACTGAAGCTTTCTTT. Its protein product is CASSFQTLNTEAFF.

The gene calls are TRBV2 and TRBJ2-1, with 16 positions matching TRBD2. Trimming cost V 5 bases and J 15 bases; bases outside gene matches: 10. The CDR3 runs to 15 residues. From germline, CDR1 is SNHLY and CDR2 FYNNEI. The CDR3 here is CASSPGLAGGLKGFF. CDR3 nucleotide sequence: TGTGCCAGCAGTCCGGGACTAGCGGGAGGGCTAAAGGGGTTCTTC.

This clone occurred many times. The chain uses TRBV7-9 and TRBJ2-1; no definite D call. In germline, CDR1 is SEHNR, CDR2 FQNEAQ (reference sequence). V dropped 3 bases and J dropped 6 bases, with 6 bases sitting between them. This CDR3 spans 12 amino acids. CDR3 protein: CASSFIINEQFF. The CDR3 region has the DNA TGTGCCAGCAGCTTCATTATCAATGAGCAGTTCTTC.

The V call is TRBV7-7, the J call TRBJ1-1; D might be TRBD1 (5 bases). CDR3 length equals 13 residues. With 4 bases removed from V and 2 bases from J, the gap between germline ends came to 8 bases. The germline V gene has CDR1 SSHAT and CDR2 FNYEAQ (reference sequence). The CDR3 protein is CASSYRTNTEAFF. The CDR3 bases are TGTGCCAGCAGCTATAGGACAAACACTGAAGCTTTCTTT.

In regard to this clone: Other DNA sequences of this sample code for an identical CDR3. The V gene is TRBV6-1, the J gene TRBJ1-3; a weak D match, TRBD1 (5 bases). The ends were cut back, 2 bases at V and 2 bases at J, with 7 bases in the middle. The CDR3 is made up of 14 amino acids. Germline V gene lookup returns CDR1 MNHNS and CDR2 SASEGT. CDR3 coding DNA: TGTGCCAGCAGTGAATCCAGGGCTGGAAACACCATATATTTT. It codes for CASSESRAGNTIYF.

The V and J genes are TRBV28 and TRBJ2-7; 7 bases line up with TRBD2. Per the germline V gene, CDR1 is MDHEN and CDR2 is SYDVKM. This CDR3 region has 14 residues. The J segment lost 4 bases and the V segment lost 3 bases, leaving 6 bases of the junction unmatched. CDR3 sequence reads: CASSFTGGTYEQYF. CDR3 nucleotide sequence: TGTGCCAGCAGTTTCACGGGAGGTACATACGAGCAGTACTTC.

The chain recombines TRBV5-1 with TRBJ1-1; D might be TRBD1 (5 bases). The germline V gene has CDR1 SGHRS and CDR2 YFSETQ. The CDR3 contains 19 residues. Trimming pared 0 bases from V and 3 bases from J, leaving 24 bases between. The CDR3, as DNA: TGCGCCAGCAGCTTGGCGCCGTCAGGGAGGCCGCTTGGGCACACTGAAGCTTTCTTT. Its translation is CASSLAPSGRPLGHTEAFF.